The clone carrying this TCR beta chain was picked up a small number of times. One entry per CDR3 protein results from TCRdb running MiXCR on the RACE reads. Among fewer than 45,000 distinct CDR3 sequences listed, approximately 12% were seen once. This specimen comes from a study of human T cells and chemical hapten exposure. About the research overall: Reading of the patch tests, which applied 0.01% DPC to the upper back, occurred at 6 days.

Time point noted: pre-sensitization, week 0. Treatment described: therapeutic diphenylcyclopropenone sensitization with weekly scalp DPC. The template was total RNA from unfractionated whole blood. Trimming cost V 4 bases and J 3 bases; bases outside gene matches: 5. The germline CDR1 and CDR2 sequences are ENHRY and SYGVKD. The CDR3 is 15 amino acids. This receptor was taken from a woman aged 40 to 50 with alopecia areata. Some clones in this sample may be carry-over from other donors' samples. The sample consisted of whole blood, taken in connection with sensitization to the hapten diphenylcyclopropenone (DPC). The chain recombines TRBV10-3 with TRBJ2-3; 9 bases align to TRBD2. CDR3 sequence: CAISASGTRTDTQYF. CDR3 DNA sequence: TGTGCCATCAGTGCTAGCGGGACGAGGACAGATACGCAGTATTTT.